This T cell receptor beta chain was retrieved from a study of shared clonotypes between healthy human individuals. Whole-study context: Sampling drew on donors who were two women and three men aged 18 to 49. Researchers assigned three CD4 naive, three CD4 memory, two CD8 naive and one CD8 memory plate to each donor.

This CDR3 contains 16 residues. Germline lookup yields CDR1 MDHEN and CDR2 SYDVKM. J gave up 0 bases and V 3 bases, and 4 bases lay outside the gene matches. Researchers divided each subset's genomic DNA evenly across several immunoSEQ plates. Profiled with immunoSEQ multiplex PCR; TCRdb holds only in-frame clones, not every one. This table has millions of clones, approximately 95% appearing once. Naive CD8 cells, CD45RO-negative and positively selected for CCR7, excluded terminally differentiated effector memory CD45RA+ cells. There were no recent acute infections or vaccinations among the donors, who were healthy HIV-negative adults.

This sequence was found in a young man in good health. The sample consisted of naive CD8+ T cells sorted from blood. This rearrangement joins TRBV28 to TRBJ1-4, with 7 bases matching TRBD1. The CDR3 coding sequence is TGTGCCAGCAGTTTCGACAGGGCATCAACTAATGAAAAACTGTTTTTT. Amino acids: CASSFDRASTNEKLFF. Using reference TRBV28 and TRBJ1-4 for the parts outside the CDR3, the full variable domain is DVKVTQSSRYLVKRTGEKVFLECVQDMDHENMFWYRQDPGLGLRLIYFSYDVKMKEKGDIPEGYSVSREKKERFSLILESASTNQTSMYLCASSFDRASTNEKLFFGSGTQLSVL.